Listed below are T cell receptor beta chains from one sample, sequenced in a study of T cells in Graves' hyperthyroidism and ophthalmopathy. TCRdb redid the calling of the multiplex PCR reads with MiXCR, one entry per CDR3 protein. The table lists 480,000 or so distinct CDR3 sequences, 46% of them singletons. The specimen sequenced was peripheral blood or thyroid tissue (not recorded which). The source is an adult woman with Graves' disease, either hyperthyroidism or ophthalmopathy (not recorded which). The CDR3 runs from the conserved cysteine through the conserved F or W. The order of the fields is clone size, J gene, V gene, D gene, CDR3 DNA, CDR3 protein. D genes are given only for firm matches. Clone size, where shown, is once, few, many, or a class for clones that have expanded.

.	TRBJ2-7	TRBV20-1	.	TGCAGTGCTGAGCCGACTAGCTCCTACGAGCAGTACTTC	CSAEPTSSYEQYF
.	TRBJ2-5	TRBV28	.	TGTGCCAGCAGTTTGCGGCCGGTAGATTTGACGGGAGAGACCCAGTACTTC	CASSLRPVDLTGETQYF
.	TRBJ2-5	TRBV15	.	TGTGCCACCAGCAGCACCGAGACCCAGTACTTC	CATSSTETQYF
many	TRBJ2-5	TRBV20-1	.	TGCAGTGCTCTCCAAGAGACCCAGTACTTC	CSALQETQYF
many	TRBJ2-7	TRBV29-1	TRBD2	TGCAGCGTTGAAGAGGCAGCGGGAGCCTACGAGCAGTACTTC	CSVEEAAGAYEQYF
.	TRBJ1-5	TRBV20-1	.	TGCAGTGCTAGAGATGGCCCAGGTCAGCCCCAGCATTTT	CSARDGPGQPQHF
many	TRBJ2-6	TRBV29-1	.	TGCAGCGCGTGGACTGGGGCCAACGTCCTGACTTTC	CSAWTGANVLTF
.	TRBJ1-2	TRBV7-9	TRBD1	TGTGCCAGCAGCACACCTGAGACAGGGAACTATGGCTACACCTTC	CASSTPETGNYGYTF
many	TRBJ2-2	TRBV10-3	.	TGTGCCATCAGTGATGGTGGTGCTAGCTGGGTCGGGGAGCTGTTTTTT	CAISDGGASWVGELFF
many	TRBJ1-6	TRBV10-2	.	TGCGCCAGCAGCGAAGAGGTGAATTCACCCCTCCACTTT	CASSEEVNSPLHF
few	TRBJ1-2	TRBV7-9	.	TGTGCCAGCAGCTTGTACACGGACTATGGCTACACCTTC	CASSLYTDYGYTF
once	TRBJ2-7	TRBV2	.	TGTGCCAGCAGCGACAAAGATACCAGCTCCTACGAGCAGTACTTC	CASSDKDTSSYEQYF
few	TRBJ1-2	TRBV7-2	TRBD1	TGTGCCAGCAGTCAGGGACAGCTCGGTGGCTACACCTTC	CASSQGQLGGYTF
.	TRBJ1-3	TRBV29-1	TRBD1	TGCAGCGTAATGAGGACAGGGGGAGGAAACACCATATATTTT	CSVMRTGGGNTIYF
many	TRBJ1-1	TRBV5-1	.	TGCGCCAGCCGGGCAGAGAACACTGAAGCTTTCTTT	CASRAENTEAFF
many	TRBJ2-7	TRBV5-1	TRBD1	TGCGCCAGCAGCGTCGGGACAGCCGAAAGCTACGAGCAGTACTTC	CASSVGTAESYEQYF
.	TRBJ1-5	TRBV7-8	.	TGTGCCAGCAGCTTTCAGAGAGGGATCAATCAGCCCCAGCATTTT	CASSFQRGINQPQHF
few	TRBJ1-3	TRBV4-1	.	TGTGCCAGCAGCCAAGATACGTGGAACTCTGGAAACACCATATATTTT	CASSQDTWNSGNTIYF
many	TRBJ1-2	TRBV9	TRBD1	TGTGCCAGCCACGGGACAGCCTATGGCTACACCTTC	CASHGTAYGYTF
.	TRBJ2-7	TRBV29-1	.	TGCAGCGTTGAAGGGAGGGCCCTCTACGAGCAGTACTTC	CSVEGRALYEQYF
few	TRBJ2-7	TRBV6-5	.	TGTGCCAGCACCCTCGGGGGGCTGCAGTACTTC	CASTLGGLQYF
many	TRBJ2-7	TRBV29-1	TRBD1	TGCAGCGTTGAAAACTTAGACAGGGGGCCCTACGAGCAGTACTTC	CSVENLDRGPYEQYF
.	TRBJ2-7	TRBV7-2	.	TGTGCCAGCAGCTTTCGGGACACACTACTCCATTTTGAGCAGCACTTC	CASSFRDTLLHFEQHF
.	TRBJ1-2	TRBV29-1	.	TGCAGCGTTGAAGGGGGTGAGGATATGTATGGCTACACCTTC	CSVEGGEDMYGYTF
.	TRBJ1-2	TRBV19	.	TGTGCCAGTAGCACAGAGCCCAATGGCTACACCTTC	CASSTEPNGYTF
.	TRBJ1-2	TRBV2	.	TGTGCCAGCAAATACCAAGGAGGGGCCTATGGCTACACCTTC	CASKYQGGAYGYTF
.	TRBJ2-7	TRBV5-1	TRBD2	TGCGCCAGCAGTGTGCTAGCGGGGGGCCTCTACGAGCAGTACTTC	CASSVLAGGLYEQYF
once	TRBJ1-3	TRBV7-9	.	TGTGCCAGCAGCTTGGGCGCGGTAGGATACTCTGGAAACACCATATATTTT	CASSLGAVGYSGNTIYF
many	TRBJ1-1	TRBV6-5	.	TGTGCCAGCAGTTACGATCAGGGGATGAACACTGAAGCTTTCTTT	CASSYDQGMNTEAFF
.	TRBJ2-2	TRBV6-6	TRBD2	TGTGCCAGCAGTTACCCGAGAGGGTCCCTAGCGGGAGGACTTTCAGTTACCGGGGAGCTGTTTTTT	CASSYPRGSLAGGLSVTGELFF
many	TRBJ1-1	TRBV27	.	TGTGCCAGCAGTTTCTCGAACACTGAAGCTTTCTTT	CASSFSNTEAFF
few	TRBJ1-6	TRBV20-1	.	TGCAGTGCTAGAGATTTCGGACAGCCTTATAATTCACCCCTCCACTTT	CSARDFGQPYNSPLHF
.	TRBJ1-3	TRBV30	.	TGTGCCTGGAGTAAAGCGAGGACAGACCGCTCTGGAAACACCATATATTTT	CAWSKARTDRSGNTIYF
.	TRBJ1-4	TRBV7-2	.	TGTGCCAGCAGCTTCCAGGGAGGTCATGAAAAACTGTTTTTT	CASSFQGGHEKLFF
.	TRBJ1-6	TRBV3-1	.	TGTGCCAGCAGCCAAGCACTGGGGGCTGGCGCACCCCTCCACTTT	CASSQALGAGAPLHF
few	TRBJ1-6	TRBV7-2	TRBD1	TGTGCCAGCAGCTTAGACGGGACAGGGAATTCACCCCTCCACTTT	CASSLDGTGNSPLHF
.	TRBJ1-2	TRBV25-1	.	TGTGCCAGCAGTGAAGACGGGAGGGACTATGGCTACACCTTC	CASSEDGRDYGYTF
.	TRBJ1-1	TRBV7-3	.	TGTGCCAGCAGCAAAATCGGGACCACTGAAGCTGTCTTT	CASSKIGTTEAVF
.	TRBJ1-1	TRBV7-8	.	TGTGCCAGCAGGAGGCGGGGGCCTGAAGCTTTCTTT	CASRRRGPEAFF
.	TRBJ2-5	TRBV7-9	.	TGTGCCAGCAGCGCCGGGACGTCAGGAGAGACCCAGTACTTC	CASSAGTSGETQYF
few	TRBJ1-2	TRBV6-1	.	TGTGCCAGCAGACCAGAGGATGCGGTCTATGGCTACACCTTC	CASRPEDAVYGYTF
many	TRBJ2-7	TRBV20-1	.	TGCAGTGCTAGGGACAGTCGCTCCGGCTACGAGCAGTACTTC	CSARDSRSGYEQYF
.	TRBJ1-2	TRBV29-1	.	TGCAGCGTTGAGAGCACTGAGAACTATGGCTACACCTTC	CSVESTENYGYTF
few	TRBJ2-1	TRBV7-2	TRBD2	TGTGCCAGCAGCGCATCCTTGGGACTAGCGGGAGGCAATGAGCAGTTCTTC	CASSASLGLAGGNEQFF
.	TRBJ2-2	TRBV6-6	.	TGTGCCAGCAGTTTATTGAATCGCCGCGCCGGGGAGCTGTTTTTT	CASSLLNRRAGELFF
many	TRBJ1-6	TRBV20-1	.	TGCAGTGCATCCCCGTGGCCGGGATCACCCCTCCACTTT	CSASPWPGSPLHF